This TCR beta chain stems from a study of identical twins. This clonotype has more than one count but fewer than ten. TCRdb passed the 5' RACE reads through MiXCR, listing each CDR3 protein once. The data contain some 730,000 distinct CDR3 sequences, around a sixth of them singletons. CDR3 length: 14 residues. Germline V gene lookup returns CDR1 MNHNS and CDR2 SASEGT. Trimming stripped 10 bases from V and 0 bases from J, with 13 bases between. These same data were also listed under a study on T cells expressing NK-cell markers. That source reports: The same clonotypes also predominated in the CD3+CD56-NKG2C+ fraction of several donors.

This sequence originates from a woman aged 18-29 years in good health. The sequencing input was PBMCs. The chain couples TRBV6-1 to TRBJ1-3, with a weak D call TRBD1 (5 bases). CDR3 residues: CATWGRNSGNTIYF. The CDR3 DNA reads as TGTGCCACTTGGGGACGGAACTCTGGAAACACCATATATTTT.